The entry below describes one T cell receptor beta chain. Its antigen remains unknown. The data were taken from a study of a mutant IDH1 vaccine in newly diagnosed glioma. About the study: Vaccinations, eight in total, occurred in weeks 1, 3, 5, 7, 11, 15, 19, 23.

Germline CDR1 GTSNPN, CDR2 SVGIG (reference sequence). The CDR3 totals 16 residues. The junction had 13 bases not matched to a gene; V was cut back by 5 bases and J by 8 bases. The repertoire was sequenced with immunoSEQ multiplex PCR; TCRdb's copy has only in-frame clones and lacks some. The sample consists of about 53,000 clones, 82% of them appearing once. Sample time point: week 5, during vaccination. Doses comprised 300 ug of mutant IDH1 20-mer peptide each, plus topical imiquimod. The sequenced sample was PBMCs, obtained from a glioma patient whose treatment included an IDH1 peptide vaccine. This TCR was sampled from a woman aged 18-29 years with glioma. Some clones in this sample may be carry-over from other donors' samples. This chain connects TRBV30 to TRBJ2-1, with 12 bases matching TRBD2. The CDR3 DNA reads TGTGCCTGGGAGATCCCGGGACTAGCGGGTTTGGATGAGCAGTTCTTC. It yields the protein CAWEIPGLAGLDEQFF.